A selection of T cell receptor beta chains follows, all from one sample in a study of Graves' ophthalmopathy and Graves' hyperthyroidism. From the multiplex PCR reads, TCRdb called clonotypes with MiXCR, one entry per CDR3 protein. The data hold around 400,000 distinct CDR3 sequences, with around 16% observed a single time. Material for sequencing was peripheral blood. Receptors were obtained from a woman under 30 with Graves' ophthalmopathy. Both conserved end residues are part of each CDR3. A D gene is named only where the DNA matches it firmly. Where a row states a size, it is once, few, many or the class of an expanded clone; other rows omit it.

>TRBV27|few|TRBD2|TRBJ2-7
TGTGCCAGCAGTTTTCAAGGACTAGCGGGAGGGCCTATCGACGAGCAGTACTTC
CASSFQGLAGGPIDEQYF
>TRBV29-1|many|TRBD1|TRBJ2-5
TGCAGCGTTAGGGGGCCGGAGACCCAGTACTTC
CSVRGPETQYF
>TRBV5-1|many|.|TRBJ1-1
TGCGCCAGCAGCCCCCACTCACCGAACACTGAAGCTTTCTTT
CASSPHSPNTEAFF
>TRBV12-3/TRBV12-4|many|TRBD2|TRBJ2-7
TGTGCCAGCAGCTCCAGGCGGGAGGCCAGATACGAGCAGTACTTC
CASSSRREARYEQYF
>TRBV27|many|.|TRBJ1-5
TGTGCCAGCAGTTTGCAGGGCCATCAGCCCCAGCATTTT
CASSLQGHQPQHF
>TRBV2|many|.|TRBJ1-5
TGTGCCAGCGGTGCAGGGGCCAGGTTGGGCAATCAGCCCCAGCATTTT
CASGAGARLGNQPQHF
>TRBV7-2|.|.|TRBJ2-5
TGTGCCAGCAGCCTAGGGGCAGGCCCCCCGGTGGAGACCCAGTACTTC
CASSLGAGPPVETQYF
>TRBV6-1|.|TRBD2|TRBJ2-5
TGTGCCAGCAGAACCCTAGCGGGAGGGCGGGGGACCCAGTACTTC
CASRTLAGGRGTQYF
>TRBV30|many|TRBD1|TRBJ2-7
TGTGCCTGGAGTGTTTGGACAGGTCCCAACGAGCAGTACTTC
CAWSVWTGPNEQYF
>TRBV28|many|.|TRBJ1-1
TGTGCCAGCAGTTTAGTTGCGGTTGGCACTGAAGCTTTCTTT
CASSLVAVGTEAFF
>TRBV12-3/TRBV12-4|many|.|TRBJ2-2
TGTGCCAGCAGCCCTTACACCGGGGAGCTGTTTTTT
CASSPYTGELFF
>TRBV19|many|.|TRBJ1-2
TGTGCCAGTAGTCTTATCGGACCCGGCTATGGCTACACCTTC
CASSLIGPGYGYTF
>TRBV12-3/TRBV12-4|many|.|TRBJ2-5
TGTGCCAGCAGTTTATTCGGCCAAGAGACCCAGTACTTC
CASSLFGQETQYF
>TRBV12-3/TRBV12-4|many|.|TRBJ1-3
TGTGCCAGCAGTTGGCGGGCGGACGGTGCCATATATTTT
CASSWRADGAIYF
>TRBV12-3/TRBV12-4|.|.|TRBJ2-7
TGTGCCAGCAAAACGGGACTCACTTTCGACGAGCAGTACTTC
CASKTGLTFDEQYF
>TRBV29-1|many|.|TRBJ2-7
TGCAGCGTTCGATGGAGGGCCCACGACGAATCGTACGAGCAGTACTTC
CSVRWRAHDESYEQYF
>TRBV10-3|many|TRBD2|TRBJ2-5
TGTGCCATCAGTGGGACTAGCGGGGGGCGTGGGGAGACCCAGTACTTC
CAISGTSGGRGETQYF
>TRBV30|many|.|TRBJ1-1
TGTGCCTGGAGTGGACTCGCAGTGAACACTGAAGCTTTCTTT
CAWSGLAVNTEAFF
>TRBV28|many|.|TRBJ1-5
TGTGCCAGCAGCCCTAGGCAGGTTTCGCCCCAGCATTTT
CASSPRQVSPQHF
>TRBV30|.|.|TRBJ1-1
TGTGCCTGGTGTGGTAGGCGCCACACTGAAGCTTTCTTT
CAWCGRRHTEAFF
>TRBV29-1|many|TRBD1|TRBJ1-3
TGCAGCGCGACAGGGTCTGGAAACACCATATATTTT
CSATGSGNTIYF
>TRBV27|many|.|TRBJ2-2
TGTGCCAGCAGTTTTTTGGAACACACCTTTTTGAACACCGGGGAGCTGTTTTTT
CASSFLEHTFLNTGELFF
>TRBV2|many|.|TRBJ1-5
TGTGCCAGCAGACAGGGATGGAGCAATCAGCCCCAGCATTTT
CASRQGWSNQPQHF
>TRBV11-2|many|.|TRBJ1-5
TGTGCCGCCAGCTTCGGAGGGCGCGGTCAGCCCCAGCATTTT
CAASFGGRGQPQHF
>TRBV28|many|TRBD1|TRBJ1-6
TGTGCCAGCAACGCCGGGACAGAAAATTCACCCCTCCACTTT
CASNAGTENSPLHF
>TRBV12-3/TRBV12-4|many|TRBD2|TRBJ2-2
TGTGCCAGCAGACTAGGACTAGCGGGACCGAACACCGGGGAGCTGTTTTTT
CASRLGLAGPNTGELFF
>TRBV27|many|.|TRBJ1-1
TGTGCCAGCAGTTTTTTTCCGACAGGTGATAACACTGAAGCTTTCTTT
CASSFFPTGDNTEAFF